Presented here are 21 T cell receptor beta chains from one specimen sequenced in a study of Ad26.COV2.S vaccination and SARS-CoV-2 variants. Assay: immunoSEQ multiplex PCR; the TCRdb copy retains only in-frame clones and omits some. The table shows some 300,000 clones, with about 82% occurring only once. Treatment denoted: about 20 received Ad26.COV2.S at low or high dose, single or two shots; about five received placebo; per-sample allocation not given. At day 63 after the first vaccine or placebo injection, samples were drawn. Sequencing was performed on peripheral blood, taken in a trial of Ad26.COV2.S vaccine versus placebo. Receptors were obtained from a person aged 18-65 years who received the Ad26.COV2.S COVID-19 vaccine or a placebo.

The rearrangement joins TRBV11-1 to TRBJ2-7; 7 bases are a match to TRBD1. CDR1 and CDR2 from the germline V gene are SGHAT and FQDESV (reference sequence). J gave up 1 base and V 5 bases, and 8 bases lay outside the gene matches. There are 15 residues in the CDR3. The CDR3 region has the DNA TGTGCCAGCAGCCCAGGACAGGCCCTTTCCTACGAGCAGTACTTC. Translated: CASSPGQALSYEQYF. Full variable domain (missing parts from reference TRBV11-1 and TRBJ2-7): EAEVAQSPRYKITEKSQAVAFWCDPISGHATLYWYRQILGQGPELLVQFQDESVVDDSQLPKDRFSAERLKGVDSTLKIQPAELGDSAMYLCASSPGQALSYEQYFGPGTRLTVT.

This clone was observed a single time. The chain couples TRBV5-1 to TRBJ2-3; TRBD2 agrees at 9 bases. The V gene end was trimmed by 0 bases and the J gene end by 2 bases; junction bases not matched to a gene: 4. Germline lookup yields CDR1 SGHRS and CDR2 YFSETQ. The CDR3 contains 16 residues. CDR3 in DNA: TGCGCCAGCAGCTTGGGGTCTAGCGGGGTCACAGATACGCAGTATTTT. It translates to CASSLGSSGVTDTQYF. The full variable domain, in which reference TRBV5-1 and TRBJ2-3 provide the parts outside the CDR3, is KAGVTQTPRYLIKTRGQQVTLSCSPISGHRSVSWYQQTPGQGLQFLFEYFSETQRNKGNFPGRFSGRQFSNSRSEMNVSTLELGDSALYLCASSLGSSGVTDTQYFGPGTRLTVL.

This clone was counted once. The chain employs TRBV3-1 (or the pseudogene TRBV3-2) and TRBJ1-5, with D unresolved. V was clipped by 5 bases and J by 0 bases, with 8 bases between them. The germline V gene has CDR1 LGHDT and CDR2 YNNKEL (reference sequence). The CDR3 is 14 amino acids. CDR3 sequence: CASSWEGSNQPQHF. The CDR3 region has the DNA TGTGCCAGCAGCTGGGAGGGTAGCAATCAGCCCCAGCATTTT.

A single count supports this clone. The CDR3, as DNA: TGTGCCAGCAGTTTGGAGAGCAATCAGCCCCAGCATTTT. The encoded protein is CASSLESNQPQHF. This sequence joins TRBV25-1 and TRBJ1-5; D unresolved. CDR3 size: 13 residues. V lost 5 bases and J lost 1, with 6 bases in between. Germline lookup yields CDR1 MGHDK and CDR2 SYGVNS.

The V gene is TRBV2, the J gene TRBJ1-4; possibly TRBD1 for D (5 bases). Germline assignment: CDR1 SNHLY and CDR2 FYNNEI. There are 15 residues in the CDR3. Trimming took off 7 bases at V and 7 bases at J, with 19 bases between the two ends. The CDR3 protein is CASTSRDWGGEKLFF. As DNA, the CDR3 is TGTGCCAGCACTTCACGGGACTGGGGCGGTGAAAAACTGTTTTTT.

The chain joins TRBV2 to TRBJ1-3; 9 bases agree with TRBD1. The CDR3 spans 14 residues. Trimming cost V 4 bases and J 8 bases; bases outside gene matches: 6. Looked up from germline, CDR1 is SNHLY and CDR2 is FYNNEI. The CDR3: CASSADRGWDTIYF. CDR3 bases: TGTGCCAGCAGTGCGGACAGGGGTTGGGACACCATATATTTT. Based on the CDR3 plus reference TRBV2 and TRBJ1-3, the full variable domain is EPEVTQTPSHQVTQMGQEVILRCVPISNHLYFYWYRQILGQKVEFLVSFYNNEISEKSEIFDDQFSVERPDGSNFTLKIRSTKLEDSAMYFCASSADRGWDTIYFGEGSWLTVV.

In its sample, this clone was seen once. The chain has TRBV7-2 and TRBJ1-6, with D possibly TRBD1 on 5 matching bases. The CDR3 is 14 residues long. Germline CDR1 and CDR2: SGHTA and FQGNSA. The V end lost 8 bases, the J end lost 6 bases, and 14 bases lay between the germline ends. The CDR3: CASAQVGVNSPLHF. The CDR3 nucleotides read TGTGCCAGCGCGCAAGTAGGGGTTAATTCACCCCTCCACTTT.

The gene calls are TRBV18 and TRBJ1-2, with 9 bases aligning to TRBD1. With V trimmed by 1 base and J by 6 bases, 3 bases remained unmatched. This CDR3 has 14 residues. Germline V gene sequence: CDR1 KGHSH, CDR2 LQKENI. This CDR3 is CASSPLGDRDGYTF. In DNA, the CDR3 is TGTGCCAGCTCACCACTGGGGGACAGGGATGGCTACACCTTC. The variable domain in full, completed from reference TRBV18 and TRBJ1-2, reads NAGVMQNPRHLVRRRGQEARLRCSPMKGHSHVYWYRQLPEEGLKFMVYLQKENIIDESGMPKERFSAEFPKEGPSILRIQQVVRGDSAAYFCASSPLGDRDGYTFGSGTRLTVV.

The chain uses TRBV7-2 and TRBJ1-2, with D possibly matching TRBD1 (6 bases). Trimming stripped 5 bases from V and 7 bases from J, with 14 bases between. Germline CDR1 reads SGHTA; CDR2 reads FQGNSA. There are 13 residues in the CDR3. DNA for the CDR3: TGTGCCAGCAGCAGTACGACAGGCGGTGGCTACACCTTC. As protein: CASSSTTGGGYTF.

The chain has TRBV5-1 and TRBJ1-3; 7 bases match TRBD1. CDR3 size: 16 residues. The germline gives CDR1 SGHRS, CDR2 YFSETQ. V shed 4 bases and J 0 bases; nucleotides not matched to a gene: 7. The CDR3 DNA reads TGCGCCAGCAGCCCGGGACAGTCCCGCTCTGGAAACACCATATATTTT. This codes for CASSPGQSRSGNTIYF. The complete variable domain, with remaining parts taken from reference TRBV5-1 and TRBJ1-3, reads KAGVTQTPRYLIKTRGQQVTLSCSPISGHRSVSWYQQTPGQGLQFLFEYFSETQRNKGNFPGRFSGRQFSNSRSEMNVSTLELGDSALYLCASSPGQSRSGNTIYFGEGSWLTVV.

In its sample, this clone was seen many times. The chain employs TRBV21-1 and TRBJ1-1. TRBV21-1 is an annotated pseudogene. The CDR3 has 18 amino acids. The CDR3 DNA is TGTGCCAGCAGCAAAGGACCGGGGTTCCAGCCAACAAACACTGAAGCTTTCTTT. Protein product: CASSKGPGFQPTNTEAFF.

This sequence joins TRBV7-9 and TRBJ2-5, with a tentative D call TRBD2 (6 bases). Germline-derived CDR1 and CDR2 are SEHNR and FQNEAQ (reference sequence). Trimming cost V 5 bases and J 4 bases, with 17 bases left between them. CDR3 length: 15 residues. CDR3 nucleotides: TGTGCCAGCAGCCCCCACGGGGGAGGAGGAGAGACCCAGTACTTC. Its translation is CASSPHGGGGETQYF.

The chain recombines TRBV5-8 with TRBJ1-5; D is possibly TRBD1 (6 bases). The CDR3 is 15 amino acids. Germline V gene lookup returns CDR1 SGHTS and CDR2 YDEGEE. Between the trimmed V and J ends, which lost 4 bases and 6 bases, there was a span of 17 bases. The CDR3 DNA follows: TGTGCCAGCAGCCTGGGGGGCCGGTTCGGTCAGCCCCAGCATTTT. Encoded protein: CASSLGGRFGQPQHF.

This CDR3 reads CASSLAGISGNTIYF. Here the CDR3 DNA reads TGTGCCAGCAGCTTAGCAGGGATCTCTGGAAACACCATATATTTT. This chain joins TRBV11-2 and TRBJ1-3, with a possible D match to TRBD1 (5 bases). Looked up from germline, CDR1 is SGHAT and CDR2 is FQNNGV. Deletions cut 1 base from V and 0 bases from J, with 7 bases between. The CDR3 has 15 residues. Full variable domain (missing parts from reference TRBV11-2 and TRBJ1-3): EAGVAQSPRYKIIEKRQSVAFWCNPISGHATLYWYQQILGQGPKLLIQFQNNGVVDDSQLPKDRFSAERLKGVDSTLKIQPAKLEDSAVYLCASSLAGISGNTIYFGEGSWLTVV.

This chain connects TRBV2 to TRBJ1-1; the D gene is possibly TRBD1 (6 bases). There are 15 residues in the CDR3. The germline V gene has CDR1 SNHLY and CDR2 FYNNEI. Trimming removed 10 bases from V and 1 base from J, with 19 bases in between. CDR3 in DNA: TGTGCCACCAAATTGGCCCTAGGGGGGAACACTGAAGCTTTCTTT. Its protein product is CATKLALGGNTEAFF.

The rearrangement uses TRBV4-2 and TRBJ2-3; 10 bases match TRBD2. CDR1 and CDR2 (germline): LGHNA, YNFKEQ. Unmatched junction bases numbered 7, after V lost 0 bases and J lost 1 base. CDR3 length: 18 amino acids. The CDR3 protein is CASSQDLPLAGGTDTQYF. CDR3 DNA: TGTGCCAGCAGCCAAGATTTGCCGCTAGCGGGGGGCACAGATACGCAGTATTTT.

The rearrangement joins TRBV18 to TRBJ2-1; TRBD2 matches 7 bases. The CDR3 is 14 amino acids. Trimming cost V 0 bases and J 12 bases; bases outside gene matches: 8. Germline assignment: CDR1 KGHSH and CDR2 LQKENI. The CDR3 region is CASSPPASGAVQFF. DNA of the CDR3: TGTGCCAGCTCACCACCTGCCAGCGGGGCAGTGCAGTTCTTC.

The V and J genes are TRBV6-6 and TRBJ1-6; possibly TRBD1 for D (6 bases). This CDR3 has 15 residues. Trimming stripped 0 bases from V and 4 bases from J, with 7 bases between. Germline assignment: CDR1 MNHNY and CDR2 SVGAGI (reference sequence). CDR3 amino acids: CASSYSQGYNSPLHF. As DNA, the CDR3 is TGTGCCAGCAGTTACTCACAGGGTTATAATTCACCCCTCCACTTT.

V gene TRBV14 combines with J gene TRBJ1-1; D is ambiguous. CDR3 length: 13 amino acids. Germline CDR1 is SGHDN and CDR2 is FVKESK. V lost 5 bases, J lost 1 base, and 8 bases lay in between. CDR3 bases: TGTGCCAGCAGCGCCTACAGGAACACTGAAGCTTTCTTT. Its protein is CASSAYRNTEAFF.

The chain combines TRBV5-4 with TRBJ1-2, with D perhaps matching TRBD1 (5 bases). There are 12 residues in the CDR3. V was shortened by 5 bases and J by 4 bases, with 9 bases between the two germline ends. The germline gives CDR1 SGHNT, CDR2 YYREEE (reference sequence). The CDR3: CASSWDGYGYTF. The CDR3 DNA reads TGTGCCAGCAGTTGGGACGGCTATGGCTACACCTTC. Drawing the rest from reference TRBV5-4 and TRBJ1-2, the complete variable domain is ETGVTQSPTHLIKTRGQQVTLRCSSQSGHNTVSWYQQALGQGPQFIFQYYREEENGRGNFPPRFSGLQFPNYSSELNVNALELDDSALYLCASSWDGYGYTFGSGTRLTVV.

This rearrangement joins TRBV29-1 to TRBJ2-1; no clear D gene. The V and J ends lost 6 bases and 0 bases respectively, with 15 bases between them. The CDR3 totals 15 residues. Per the germline V gene, CDR1 is SQVTM and CDR2 is ANQGSEA. The CDR3 region is CSVLGVSSSYNEQFF. Written as DNA, the CDR3 is TGCAGCGTATTAGGCGTCTCCTCCTCCTACAATGAGCAGTTCTTC.